One and the same sample provided the 27 T cell receptor beta chains below, sequenced in a study of blood T cell repertoires in COVID-19. Only in-frame clones appear in the TCRdb table, and some are missing; sequencing was by immunoSEQ multiplex PCR. The repertoire holds about 230,000 clones, with around 86% as singletons. Sequencing was carried out using PBMCs or T cells enriched from blood (not recorded which). Receptor source: a man aged 18-30 years who had recovered from COVID-19.

The chain couples TRBV15 to TRBJ2-7; D might be TRBD1 (5 bases). The ends were cut back, 0 bases at V and 2 bases at J, with 8 bases in the middle. CDR1 LNHNV and CDR2 YYDKDF come from the germline V gene (reference sequence). There are 14 residues in the CDR3. This CDR3 reads CATSRDPGPYEQYF. The CDR3 DNA is TGTGCCACCAGCAGAGATCCAGGGCCCTACGAGCAGTACTTC.

V and J are TRBV11-1 and TRBJ2-7; D is perhaps TRBD2 (5 bases). Germline V lookup: CDR1 SGHAT, CDR2 FQDESV (reference sequence). The CDR3 spans 13 residues. V shed 2 bases and J shed 3 bases, with 8 bases lying between them. CDR3 nucleotide sequence: TGTGCCAGCAGCTTATCGGGGAACTACGAGCAGTACTTC. The encoded protein is CASSLSGNYEQYF.

J is TRBJ2-7 and V is TRBV27, with D perhaps TRBD1 (7 bases). Per germline, CDR1 MNHEY and CDR2 SMNVEV (reference sequence). The CDR3 covers 14 residues. Trimming shortened V by 4 bases and J by 6 bases, and 16 bases separated the two germline ends. CDR3 coding DNA: TGTGCCAGCAGTTCCGCAGGGGGGTCGCGCGAGCAGTACTTC. Its translation is CASSSAGGSREQYF.

This clone has just a few counts. The chain has TRBV3-1 (or the pseudogene TRBV3-2) and TRBJ2-5; 10 bases line up with TRBD1. This CDR3 is 16 amino acids long. Germline CDR1 reads LGHDT; CDR2 reads YNNKEL (reference sequence). V gave up 3 bases and J gave up 4 bases; unmatched junction bases: 8. The CDR3 sequence is CASSQGGQGRGETQYF. In DNA, the CDR3 is TGTGCCAGCAGCCAGGGGGGACAGGGGAGGGGAGAGACCCAGTACTTC.

This rearrangement joins TRBV28 to TRBJ1-2, with 7 nucleotides matching TRBD1. The CDR3 is 15 amino acids. Germline-derived CDR1 and CDR2 are MDHEN and SYDVKM. Germline trimming cut 4 bases from V and 7 bases from J; bases unmatched to any gene: 12. The CDR3, as DNA: TGTGCCAGCAGTTCTGGACAGGCGAACTGGGGTGGCTACACCTTC. Translation gives CASSSGQANWGGYTF.

This chain joins TRBV18 and TRBJ2-7, with D perhaps matching TRBD1 (5 bases). Looked up from germline, CDR1 is KGHSH and CDR2 is LQKENI. This CDR3 spans 14 amino acids. Trimming took 1 base from V and 2 from J, leaving 9 bases between them. Here the CDR3 DNA reads TGTGCCAGCTCACCACGGGGCAGCGCCTACGAGCAGTACTTC. Residues: CASSPRGSAYEQYF.

The chain employs TRBV19 and TRBJ1-3, with 9 bases fitting TRBD1. In germline, CDR1 is LNHDA, CDR2 SQIVND (reference sequence). The ends lost 6 bases at V and 2 bases at J; junction bases unmatched: 20. This CDR3 contains 20 residues. CDR3 in DNA: TGTGCCAGTAGCACGCAGCACGGGACAGGGATATCTTCCCCTGGAAACACCATATATTTT. It is translated as CASSTQHGTGISSPGNTIYF.

The V gene is TRBV24-1, the J gene TRBJ2-3; perhaps TRBD2 as D (6 bases). This CDR3 is built from 12 residues. V lost 9 bases and J 2 bases, leaving 8 bases between the germline ends. Germline V CDR1 and CDR2: KGHDR, SFDVKD. The CDR3 region has the DNA TGTGCCACCGGGGGGATCACAGATACGCAGTATTTT. Encoded protein: CATGGITDTQYF.

This clone appeared a single time. The rearrangement links TRBV4-1 to TRBJ2-5; D unresolved. The CDR3 covers 14 residues. V was pared by 1 base and J by 1 base, with 7 bases between. Germline CDR1 reads MGHRA; CDR2 reads YSYEKL. The CDR3 DNA is TGCGCCAGCAGCCAAGGCGAGATCCAAGAGACCCAGTACTTC. This codes for CASSQGEIQETQYF.

The J gene is TRBJ2-2, the V gene TRBV9; D may be TRBD2 (6 bases). Germline-derived CDR1 and CDR2 are SGDLS and YYNGEE. Trimming left V 3 bases short and J 5 bases short, with 8 bases between. This CDR3 is 13 amino acids long. The CDR3 spells CASSADYTGELFF. In DNA, the CDR3 is TGTGCCAGCAGCGCGGACTATACCGGGGAGCTGTTTTTT.

This chain joins TRBV5-1 and TRBJ2-1; TRBD2 agrees at 8 bases. Unmatched junction bases numbered 18, after V lost 0 bases and J lost 7 bases. Germline V gene sequence: CDR1 SGHRS, CDR2 YFSETQ. The CDR3 is made up of 19 amino acids. The chain's CDR3 is CASSLAVDSAGGPSNEQFF. CDR3 bases: TGCGCCAGCAGCTTGGCAGTGGATTCGGCGGGAGGCCCCTCTAATGAGCAGTTCTTC.

The chain employs TRBV20-1 and TRBJ1-3; D ambiguous. This CDR3 region has 11 residues. Germline values: CDR1 DFQATT, CDR2 SNEGSKA (reference sequence). The ends were cut back, 6 bases at V and 8 bases at J, with 11 bases in the middle. The CDR3 loop is CSAARRDTIYF. For the CDR3, the DNA is TGCAGTGCCGCCAGGCGGGACACCATATATTTT.

V gene TRBV12-3 or TRBV12-4 combines with J gene TRBJ2-3; D is perhaps TRBD2 (5 bases). V was trimmed by 0 bases and J by 13 bases, leaving 14 bases between them. This CDR3 spans 13 amino acids. As DNA, the CDR3 is TGTGCCAGCAGTTTAGCGTTGGCGGAGGAAAAGTATTTT. Amino acids: CASSLALAEEKYF.

This sequence joins TRBV11-2 and TRBJ1-4, with D perhaps TRBD1 (6 bases). Trimming removed 1 base at V and 4 bases at J, with 13 bases between. Germline V gives CDR1 SGHAT, CDR2 FQNNGV. This CDR3 comprises 16 residues. The CDR3 protein is CASSLGWDTGNEKLFF. The CDR3 nucleotides are TGTGCCAGCAGCTTAGGGTGGGACACGGGTAATGAAAAACTGTTTTTT.

This chain uses TRBV5-5 with TRBJ1-5; maybe TRBD1 (5 bases). Between the trimmed V and J ends, which lost 5 bases and 0 bases, there was a span of 12 bases. This CDR3 has 15 amino acids. Per germline, CDR1 SGHKS and CDR2 YYEKEE (reference sequence). In DNA form, the CDR3 reads TGTGCCAGCAGGCCAGACAGTTATAGCAATCAGCCCCAGCATTTT. It specifies CASRPDSYSNQPQHF. Full variable domain (outside the CDR3, taken from reference TRBV5-5 and TRBJ1-5): DAGVTQSPTHLIKTRGQQVTLRCSPISGHKSVSWYQQVLGQGPQFIFQYYEKEERGRGNFPDRFSARQFPNYSSELNVNALLLGDSALYLCASRPDSYSNQPQHFGDGTRLSIL.

The V and J genes are TRBV28 and TRBJ1-2; 7 nucleotides line up with TRBD1. CDR3 size: 14 residues. Trimming took 7 bases from V and 1 from J; bases not matched to a gene: 6. The germline V gene encodes CDR1 MDHEN and CDR2 SYDVKM. The CDR3 sequence is CASTTGTVNYGYTF. The DNA for the CDR3 is TGTGCCAGCACCACCGGGACAGTTAACTATGGCTACACCTTC.

This chain uses TRBV20-1 with TRBJ2-7; 7 nucleotides match TRBD1. The CDR3 is made up of 17 amino acids. The junction had 14 bases not matched to a gene; V was cut back by 3 bases and J by 0 bases. CDR1 is DFQATT and CDR2 is SNEGSKA in the germline V gene (reference sequence). CDR3 in DNA: TGCAGTGCTAGTCGGCCGCTGGGACAGACCAGCTCCTACGAGCAGTACTTC. It specifies CSASRPLGQTSSYEQYF.

The chain uses TRBV6-5 and TRBJ2-1; TRBD2 matches at 8 bases. Germline values: CDR1 MNHEY, CDR2 SVGAGI. The CDR3 loop spans 16 amino acids. V shed 0 bases and J 7 bases; nucleotides not matched to a gene: 8. CDR3 residues: CASSYSFAGGVNEQFF. In DNA, the CDR3 is TGTGCCAGCAGTTACTCTTTTGCGGGGGGTGTAAATGAGCAGTTCTTC.

This chain uses TRBV10-3 with TRBJ1-2, with D perhaps matching TRBD1 (5 bases). This CDR3 has 13 amino acids. Trimming left V 6 bases short and J 6 bases short, with 14 bases between. CDR1 and CDR2 from the germline V gene are ENHRY and SYGVKD. This CDR3 reads CAIRSQGRDGYTF. CDR3 nucleotides: TGTGCCATCAGATCCCAGGGCAGGGATGGCTACACCTTC.

J is TRBJ2-3 and V is TRBV6-5; 8 nucleotides agree with TRBD2. J was trimmed by 1 base and V by 11 bases; bases with no gene match: 8. CDR3 size: 14 residues. Germline CDR1 reads MNHEY; CDR2 reads SVGAGI. CDR3 nucleotides: TGTGCCGGGACTAGGACGGGGGGCACAGATACGCAGTATTTT. This gives the protein CAGTRTGGTDTQYF.

This rearrangement joins TRBV4-1 to TRBJ1-5, with D uncertain. Trimming left V 0 bases short and J 2 bases short, with 14 bases between. This CDR3 region has 17 residues. Germline CDR1 is MGHRA and CDR2 is YSYEKL. The CDR3 is CASSQDGQAQGNQPQHF. The CDR3 region has the DNA TGCGCCAGCAGCCAAGATGGGCAGGCCCAGGGCAATCAGCCCCAGCATTTT.

The chain recombines TRBV12-3 or TRBV12-4 with TRBJ1-1, with 7 bases matching TRBD1. V shed 5 bases, J shed 11 bases, and the junction held 5 bases outside the gene matches. The length of the CDR3 is 11 residues. This CDR3 reads CASSLDREAFF. DNA for the CDR3: TGTGCCAGCAGTCTCGACAGGGAGGCTTTCTTT.

This clone appeared a single time. The chain links TRBV5-1 to TRBJ1-1, with TRBD1 matching 8 bases. V was clipped by 3 bases and J by 0 bases; unmatched bases: 7. The CDR3 sequence is 16 residues long. In germline, CDR1 is SGHRS, CDR2 YFSETQ. The DNA for the CDR3 is TGCGCCAGCAGCTATACAGGGGGTGACGTGAACACTGAAGCTTTCTTT. As protein: CASSYTGGDVNTEAFF.

The rearrangement joins TRBV11-2 to TRBJ2-6; maybe TRBD1 (6 bases). Looked up from germline, CDR1 is SGHAT and CDR2 is FQNNGV. Trimming removed 5 bases at V and 0 bases at J, with 11 bases between. The CDR3 runs 16 residues. The CDR3 reads CASSRGQSSGANVLTF. CDR3 bases: TGTGCCAGCAGCCGTGGACAGAGCTCTGGGGCCAACGTCCTGACTTTC.

The chain combines TRBV19 with TRBJ2-7; 8 nucleotides agree with TRBD1. The CDR3 totals 15 residues. Trimming took 3 bases from V and 1 from J; bases not matched to a gene: 5. Germline loops: CDR1 LNHDA, CDR2 SQIVND (reference sequence). DNA for the CDR3: TGTGCCAGTAGTATCTTTAGACAGGGGTCCTACGAGCAGTACTTC. As protein: CASSIFRQGSYEQYF.

The V gene is TRBV30, the J gene TRBJ1-1; D gene uncertain. This CDR3 region has 13 residues. Germline loops: CDR1 GTSNPN, CDR2 SVGIG (reference sequence). Trimming removed 1 base from V and 6 bases from J, with 12 bases in between. The CDR3 sequence is CAWSAEPRAEAFF. The CDR3 nucleotides read TGTGCCTGGAGTGCCGAGCCCCGGGCTGAAGCTTTCTTT.

V gene TRBV5-1 combines with J gene TRBJ2-5, with 8 positions matching TRBD2. CDR3 length equals 16 residues. Germline CDR1 reads SGHRS; CDR2 reads YFSETQ. Trimming took 2 bases from V and 5 from J; bases not matched to a gene: 11. The CDR3: CASSFGRGGREETQYF. In DNA, the CDR3 is TGCGCCAGCAGCTTTGGCCGGGGGGGCCGGGAGGAGACCCAGTACTTC. Full variable domain (rest looked up from reference TRBV5-1 and TRBJ2-5): KAGVTQTPRYLIKTRGQQVTLSCSPISGHRSVSWYQQTPGQGLQFLFEYFSETQRNKGNFPGRFSGRQFSNSRSEMNVSTLELGDSALYLCASSFGRGGREETQYFGPGTRLLVL.